What follows is one T cell receptor beta chain and its context. Under the authors' procedure: Reference gene primers were amplified, and this amplification served to estimate nucleated cell counts. Assay: immunoSEQ multiplex PCR; the TCRdb copy retains only in-frame clones and omits some. The V and J calls and clone size are taken from that table; D and trimming were inferred from the DNA. The data contain approximately 250,000 clones, roughly 84% of them singletons. Germline V gene lookup returns CDR1 SGHTS and CDR2 YDEGEE. The CDR3 is 14 residues long. The trim removed 3 bases at V and 6 bases at J, leaving 4 bases unmatched. These data belong to a study of blood T cell repertoires in COVID-19. The wider study: Whether acute or convalescent, the COVID-19 samples came from the United States, Italy and Spain. In each case, the material was cDNA or gDNA derived from T cells, B-cell-depleted T cells, or PBMCs.

The V gene is TRBV5-8, the J gene TRBJ1-5; 9 bases are a match to TRBD1. Sequenced: peripheral blood. This TCR was sampled from a man aged 35 to 55 with acute or convalescent COVID-19. CDR3: CASSSGQGLQPQHF. Written as DNA, the CDR3 is TGTGCCAGCAGCTCCGGACAGGGGCTTCAGCCCCAGCATTTT.